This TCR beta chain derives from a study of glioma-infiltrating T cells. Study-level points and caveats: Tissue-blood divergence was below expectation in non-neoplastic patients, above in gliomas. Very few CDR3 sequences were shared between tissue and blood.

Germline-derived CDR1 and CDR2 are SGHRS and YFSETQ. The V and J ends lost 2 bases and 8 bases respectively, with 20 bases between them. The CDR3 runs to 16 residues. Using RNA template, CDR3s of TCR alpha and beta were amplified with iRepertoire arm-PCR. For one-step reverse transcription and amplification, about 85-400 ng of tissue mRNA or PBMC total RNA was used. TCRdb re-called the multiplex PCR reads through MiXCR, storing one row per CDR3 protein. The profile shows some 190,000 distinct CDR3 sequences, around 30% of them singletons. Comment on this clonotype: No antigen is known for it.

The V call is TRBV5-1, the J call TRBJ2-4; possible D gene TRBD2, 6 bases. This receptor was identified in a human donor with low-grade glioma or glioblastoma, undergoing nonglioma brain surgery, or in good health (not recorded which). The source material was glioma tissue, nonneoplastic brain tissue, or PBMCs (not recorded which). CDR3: CASSFLQAVTGDIQYF. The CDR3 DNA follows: TGCGCCAGCAGCTTCCTCCAGGCGGTAACGGGAGACATTCAGTACTTC.